The 26 T cell receptor beta chains presented below share a single source sample, sequenced in a study of blood T cell repertoires in COVID-19. Some clones are missing from TCRdb's copy, which holds only in-frame ones; the method was immunoSEQ multiplex PCR. This table holds roughly 200,000 clones, roughly 80% found once. Sample: peripheral blood. The receptors shown here come from a human donor in a cohort sampled during active COVID-19.

This chain uses TRBV2 with TRBJ1-5, with a weak D call TRBD1 (6 bases). CDR3 size: 15 residues. From germline, CDR1 is SNHLY and CDR2 FYNNEI. V was cut by 5 bases and J by 3 bases, with 14 bases left in between. The CDR3 DNA reads as TGTGCCAGCAGTTCCAGTAGGGGGTCCAATCAGCCCCAGCATTTT. Amino acids: CASSSSRGSNQPQHF.

The chain employs TRBV2 and TRBJ2-7, with D maybe TRBD1 (5 bases). This CDR3 comprises 12 residues. Germline V gene data show CDR1 as SNHLY and CDR2 as FYNNEI. Trimming removed 8 bases from V and 3 bases from J, with 11 bases in between. CDR3 in DNA: TGTGCCAGCCACCGACAGAACTACGAGCAGTACTTC. Protein: CASHRQNYEQYF.

The V and J genes are TRBV6-5 and TRBJ1-2; tentatively, D is TRBD1 (6 bases). The CDR3 loop spans 15 amino acids. Deletions cut 7 bases from V and 0 bases from J, with 15 bases between. In germline, CDR1 is MNHEY, CDR2 SVGAGI. The CDR3 coding sequence is TGTGCCAGCATTAGACAGGACCAAGCTAACTATGGCTACACCTTC. It yields the protein CASIRQDQANYGYTF.

This chain uses TRBV19 with TRBJ2-7, with TRBD1 matching over 9 bases. Germline CDR1 LNHDA, CDR2 SQIVND (reference sequence). The CDR3 runs 15 residues. Germline trimming cut 3 bases from V and 4 bases from J; bases unmatched to any gene: 7. CDR3 DNA: TGTGCCAGTAGTATGCCGGGACAGGGAACGTACGAGCAGTACTTC. Protein product: CASSMPGQGTYEQYF.

V usage is TRBV24-1 and J usage is TRBJ1-2; D is perhaps TRBD1 (6 bases). Between the trimmed V and J ends, which lost 3 bases and 6 bases, there was a span of 13 bases. The germline V gene has CDR1 KGHDR and CDR2 SFDVKD. CDR3 length: 14 amino acids. CDR3 sequence: CATSDRGTFHGYTF. In DNA, the CDR3 is TGTGCCACCAGTGATCGAGGGACATTCCATGGCTACACCTTC.

The chain employs TRBV5-5 and TRBJ2-7, with 9 bases that match TRBD2. There are 17 residues in the CDR3. In germline, CDR1 is SGHKS, CDR2 YYEKEE (reference sequence). V lost 0 bases and J lost 3; bases outside the gene matches: 10. CDR3 in amino acids: CASSLAGLAGPDYEQYV. The CDR3 DNA reads TGTGCCAGCAGCTTGGCCGGTCTAGCGGGGCCAGACTACGAGCAGTACGTC.

This clone showed up just once. This rearrangement joins TRBV7-2 to TRBJ1-4; perhaps TRBD1 as D (6 bases). Trimming removed 5 bases from V and 3 bases from J, with 13 bases in between. CDR3 length: 15 amino acids. Germline CDR1 reads SGHTA; CDR2 reads FQGNSA. The CDR3 DNA follows: TGTGCCAGCAGCACTTACAGGGTCTCTAATGAAAAACTGTTTTTT. This translates into CASSTYRVSNEKLFF.

The chain joins TRBV15 to TRBJ1-4, with D possibly being TRBD1 (5 bases). The length of the CDR3 is 16 residues. The germline V gene encodes CDR1 LNHNV and CDR2 YYDKDF (reference sequence). Trimming took 5 bases from V and 2 from J, leaving 15 bases between them. CDR3: CATSPRGGTTNEKLFF. In DNA form, the CDR3 reads TGTGCCACCAGCCCCCGCGGGGGAACCACTAATGAAAAACTGTTTTTT.

This chain joins TRBV7-9 and TRBJ2-2, with TRBD2 matching over 7 bases. There are 14 residues in the CDR3. Germline V gene sequence: CDR1 SEHNR, CDR2 FQNEAQ (reference sequence). Trimming removed 5 bases from V and 7 bases from J; junction bases left unmatched: 7. The CDR3 sequence is CASSPEGGHGELFF. Written as DNA, the CDR3 is TGTGCCAGCAGCCCCGAGGGAGGGCACGGGGAGCTGTTTTTT. The full variable domain, completed using reference TRBV7-9 and TRBJ2-2, is DTGVSQNPRHKITKRGQNVTFRCDPISEHNRLYWYRQTLGQGPEFLTYFQNEAQLEKSRLLSDRFSAERPKGSFSTLEIQRTEQGDSAMYLCASSPEGGHGELFFGEGSRLTVL.

This clone was detected once. The V gene is TRBV5-1, the J gene TRBJ2-1; TRBD2 agrees at 9 bases. This CDR3 comprises 14 residues. Unmatched junction bases numbered 11, after V lost 9 bases and J lost 7 bases. Germline CDR1 reads SGHRS; CDR2 reads YFSETQ. This CDR3 reads CATKGTSFGNEQFF. The CDR3 DNA follows: TGCGCCACCAAAGGGACTAGCTTCGGGAATGAGCAGTTCTTC.

This rearrangement joins TRBV10-2 to TRBJ1-1, with TRBD1 matching 12 bases. CDR1 and CDR2 from the germline V gene are WSHSY and SAAADI. The CDR3 length is 17 residues. Trimming cost V 6 bases and J 3 bases; bases outside gene matches: 11. The CDR3 DNA follows: TGCGCCAGCAGGCTCGTGGGACAGGGGGCGTTGGACACTGAAGCTTTCTTT. Its protein is CASRLVGQGALDTEAFF.

The gene calls are TRBV12-3 or TRBV12-4 and TRBJ2-6; tentative D call: TRBD2 (5 bases). Between the trimmed V and J ends, which lost 9 bases and 0 bases, there was a span of 6 bases. The CDR3 length is 13 residues. CDR3 amino acids: CASSVSGANVLTF. The DNA of the CDR3 is TGTGCCAGTAGCGTCTCTGGGGCCAACGTCCTGACTTTC.

The V gene is TRBV19, the J gene TRBJ2-1; 8 nucleotides agree with TRBD2. In germline, CDR1 is LNHDA, CDR2 SQIVND (reference sequence). The CDR3 spans 14 residues. Unmatched junction bases numbered 5, after V lost 7 bases and J lost 3 bases. The CDR3 is CASKELAVYNEQFF. In DNA form, the CDR3 reads TGTGCCAGTAAGGAACTAGCGGTCTACAATGAGCAGTTCTTC.

The V gene is TRBV3-1 (or the pseudogene TRBV3-2), the J gene TRBJ2-7; possibly TRBD1 for D (6 bases). CDR1 and CDR2 (germline): LGHDT, YNNKEL (reference sequence). This CDR3 region has 15 residues. V lost 1 base and J 2 bases, leaving 12 bases between the germline ends. The chain's CDR3 is CASSQGQVLTYEQYF. The CDR3 DNA reads as TGTGCCAGCAGCCAAGGACAGGTCTTAACCTACGAGCAGTACTTC.

The chain joins TRBV2 to TRBJ2-1; D unclear. Trimming stripped 5 bases from V and 4 bases from J, with 6 bases between. CDR1 SNHLY and CDR2 FYNNEI come from the germline V gene. The CDR3 consists of 12 residues. CDR3 coding DNA: TGTGCCAGCAGTCCGGTTTACAATGAGCAGTTCTTC. It encodes CASSPVYNEQFF.

V usage is TRBV7-9 and J usage is TRBJ1-1; 10 nucleotides agree with TRBD1. The V segment lost 6 bases and the J segment 4 bases; nucleotides outside the gene matches: 11. Germline V gene lookup returns CDR1 SEHNR and CDR2 FQNEAQ (reference sequence). This CDR3 contains 16 residues. CDR3 region: CASSYDPGQGSTEAFF. The CDR3 DNA is TGTGCCAGCAGTTATGATCCGGGACAGGGGAGCACTGAAGCTTTCTTT.

The rearrangement links TRBV7-2 to TRBJ2-1, with TRBD2 matching over 8 bases. Trimming took 1 base from V and 0 from J; bases not matched to a gene: 5. CDR1 and CDR2 (germline): SGHTA, FQGNSA. This CDR3 is 17 amino acids long. CDR3 sequence: CASSLVGGGSSYNEQFF. CDR3 nucleotide sequence: TGTGCCAGCAGCTTAGTCGGCGGGGGGAGCTCCTACAATGAGCAGTTCTTC.

V gene TRBV18 combines with J gene TRBJ1-2; perhaps TRBD1 as D (5 bases). Germline V gene sequence: CDR1 KGHSH, CDR2 LQKENI. The CDR3 is 13 amino acids. V was trimmed by 3 bases and J by 6 bases, leaving 11 bases between them. DNA for the CDR3: TGTGCCAGCTCACCTAGCCAGGGTGATGGCTACACCTTC. Its translation: CASSPSQGDGYTF.

The chain joins TRBV6-5 to TRBJ2-3; 10 bases agree with TRBD1. This CDR3 contains 15 residues. J gave up 4 bases and V 7 bases, and 8 bases lay outside the gene matches. Looked up from germline, CDR1 is MNHEY and CDR2 is SVGAGI. The CDR3 DNA reads as TGTGCCAGCACCGTGAGGACAGGGGGTTCAGATACGCAGTATTTT. Translation: CASTVRTGGSDTQYF.

The chain has TRBV5-1 and TRBJ2-7; TRBD2 agrees at 8 bases. The CDR3 loop spans 17 amino acids. Losses at the gene ends were 4 bases for V and 5 bases for J; bases not matched to a gene: 17. Germline V lookup: CDR1 SGHRS, CDR2 YFSETQ. The CDR3 loop reads CASSLQTVTGGPHEQYF. For the CDR3, the DNA is TGCGCCAGCAGCCTACAGACAGTAACGGGAGGGCCCCACGAGCAGTACTTC.

This chain connects TRBV12-3 or TRBV12-4 to TRBJ2-5; 9 positions agree with TRBD2. The J segment lost 4 bases and the V segment lost 6 bases, leaving 3 bases of the junction unmatched. This CDR3 is built from 13 residues. CDR3 nucleotides: TGTGCCAGCAGCATGACTAGCGGAGAGACCCAGTACTTC. Translation gives CASSMTSGETQYF.

The chain employs TRBV7-8 and TRBJ2-3, with 9 bases identical to TRBD2. Germline-derived CDR1 and CDR2 are SGHVS and FQNEAQ. The junction had 4 bases not matched to a gene; V was cut back by 3 bases and J by 6 bases. The CDR3 consists of 14 residues. CDR3 in DNA: TGTGCCAGCAGCTTGTGGCGGGAGGGGGATACGCAGTATTTT. The encoded protein is CASSLWREGDTQYF. Full variable domain (missing parts from reference TRBV7-8 and TRBJ2-3): GAGVSQSPRYKVAKRGQDVALRCDPISGHVSLFWYQQALGQGPEFLTYFQNEAQLDKSGLPSDRFFAERPEGSVSTLKIQRTQQEDSAVYLCASSLWREGDTQYFGPGTRLTVL.

The chain carries TRBV4-1 and TRBJ1-2; D is perhaps TRBD1 (5 bases). V was shortened by 0 bases and J by 5 bases, with 13 bases between the two germline ends. CDR3 length equals 15 residues. Germline assignment: CDR1 MGHRA and CDR2 YSYEKL. The CDR3 DNA reads as TGCGCCAGCAGCCAAGAGCGGGGGGGAGGGTATGGCTACACCTTC. It is translated as CASSQERGGGYGYTF.

This clone is a singleton in its sample. The chain uses TRBV7-8 and TRBJ2-5; D is possibly TRBD2 (6 bases). The germline gives CDR1 SGHVS, CDR2 FQNEAQ. Trimming cost V 3 bases and J 4 bases, with 12 bases left between them. This CDR3 region has 14 residues. The CDR3 loop reads CASSLSGTRETQYF. Written as DNA, the CDR3 is TGTGCCAGCAGCTTGTCCGGGACTCGAGAGACCCAGTACTTC. The full variable domain, rest sourced from reference TRBV7-8 and TRBJ2-5, is GAGVSQSPRYKVAKRGQDVALRCDPISGHVSLFWYQQALGQGPEFLTYFQNEAQLDKSGLPSDRFFAERPEGSVSTLKIQRTQQEDSAVYLCASSLSGTRETQYFGPGTRLLVL.

V usage is TRBV3-1 (or the pseudogene TRBV3-2) and J usage is TRBJ1-2; tentatively, D is TRBD1 (5 bases). CDR1 and CDR2 from the germline V gene are LGHDT and YNNKEL (reference sequence). Trimming removed 8 bases from V and 4 bases from J, with 14 bases in between. There are 13 residues in the CDR3. CDR3 protein: CASGGAPVYGYTF. CDR3 nucleotide sequence: TGTGCCAGCGGCGGGGCGCCTGTCTATGGCTACACCTTC.

The V gene is TRBV6-9, the J gene TRBJ1-6, with D tentatively TRBD1 (5 bases). From germline, CDR1 is MNHGY and CDR2 SVAAGI. This CDR3 spans 17 amino acids. Trimming removed 3 bases at V and 5 bases at J, with 17 bases between. CDR3 nucleotide sequence: TGTGCCAGCAGTTACCCCGGGGGGGGACTGAATAATTCACCCCTCCACTTT. Protein product: CASSYPGGGLNNSPLHF.